The clone carrying this TCR beta chain was found a few times. The antigen is undetermined. After 5'RACE with constant-segment primers, TCR alpha and TCR beta cDNA libraries carrying sample barcodes and UMIs were obtained. One entry per CDR3 protein, called by TCRdb with MiXCR from the 5' RACE reads. The sample yields 300,000 or so distinct CDR3 sequences, around 15% seen once. These data come from a study of T-cell memory formation after mild COVID-19. Points from the study as a whole: Some SARS-CoV-2-responding clones were already detected in memory before infection. Later expanders leaned toward CD4+, whereas clones contracting from day 15 to 85 were balanced CD4/CD8.

The CDR3 has 11 residues. J gave up 6 bases and V 7 bases, and 6 bases lay outside the gene matches. Germline loops: CDR1 SQVTM, CDR2 ANQGSEA. The TCR sequence derives from a man aged 18 to 30 who had mild COVID-19 (a few samples of this study predate the infection). Cell type and time point are not known. The specimen was PBMCs or a T cell subset sorted from them (not recorded which). This rearrangement joins TRBV29-1 to TRBJ2-7, with 7 nucleotides matching TRBD1. The DNA of the CDR3 is TGCAGCGGAATACAGGGGCTCGAGCAGTACTTC. Its translation is CSGIQGLEQYF.